This TCR beta chain was sequenced in a study of human T cells and chemical hapten exposure. Germline V lookup: CDR1 DFQATT, CDR2 SNEGSKA (reference sequence). The CDR3 is 17 residues long. The ends lost 0 bases at V and 6 bases at J; junction bases unmatched: 6. This sample's time point: patch test 2, 6 weeks after DPC sensitization. Treatment defined: therapeutic diphenylcyclopropenone sensitization with weekly scalp DPC. TCRdb recomputed calls from the RACE reads with MiXCR, one row per CDR3 protein. This table holds around 130,000 distinct CDR3 sequences, about 12% found once. Study findings and constraints: Clustering by CDR3 similarity yielded significantly more large clusters from expanded TCRs than controls.

Many counts were recorded for this clonotype. What it binds is unknown. The V call is TRBV20-1, the J call TRBJ2-2; 14 bases are a match to TRBD2. The receptor comes from a woman aged 50 to 65 with alopecia areata. Some clones in this sample may be carry-over from other donors' samples. Specimen: whole blood, collected in connection with sensitization to the hapten diphenylcyclopropenone (DPC). CDR3 sequence (DNA): TGCAGTGCTAGAGATGGGACTAGCGGGAGCATGGCCGGGGAGCTGTTTTTT. This encodes CSARDGTSGSMAGELFF.